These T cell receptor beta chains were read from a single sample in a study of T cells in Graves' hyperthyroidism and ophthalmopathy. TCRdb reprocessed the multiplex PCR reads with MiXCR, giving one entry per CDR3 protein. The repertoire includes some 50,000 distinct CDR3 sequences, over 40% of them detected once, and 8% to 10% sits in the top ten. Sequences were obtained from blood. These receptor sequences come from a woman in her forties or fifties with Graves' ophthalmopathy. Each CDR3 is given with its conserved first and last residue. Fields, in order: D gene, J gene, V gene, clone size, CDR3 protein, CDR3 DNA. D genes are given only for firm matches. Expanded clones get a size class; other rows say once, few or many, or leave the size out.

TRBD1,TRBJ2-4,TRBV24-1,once,CATSDDATGPLNIQYF,TGTGCCACCAGTGATGACGCGACAGGGCCATTAAACATTCAGTACTTC
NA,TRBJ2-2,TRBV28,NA,CARSPREWELFF,TGTGCCCGCAGCCCTCGGGAATGGGAGCTGTTTTTT
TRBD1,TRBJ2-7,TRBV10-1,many,CASTQPMGTGGIFSYEQYF,TGCGCCAGCACCCAACCCATGGGGACAGGAGGGATATTCTCCTACGAGCAGTACTTC
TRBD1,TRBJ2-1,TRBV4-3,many,CASSQETGGYNEQFF,TGCGCCAGCAGCCAAGAAACAGGGGGATACAATGAGCAGTTCTTC
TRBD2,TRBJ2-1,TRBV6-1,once,CASSPLRTSGRVNEQFF,TGTGCCAGCAGCCCGCTCCGGACTAGCGGGAGGGTAAATGAGCAGTTCTTC
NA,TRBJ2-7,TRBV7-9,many,CASSPTANILEQYF,TGTGCCAGCAGCCCTACCGCAAACATCTTGGAGCAGTACTTC
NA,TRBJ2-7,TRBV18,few,CASSRSAGYEQYF,TGTGCCAGCTCACGATCGGCCGGCTACGAGCAGTACTTC
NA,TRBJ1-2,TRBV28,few,CASIGDTPGPFYGYTF,TGTGCCAGCATCGGGGACACCCCCGGGCCTTTCTATGGCTACACCTTC
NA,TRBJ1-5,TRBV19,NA,CATAVDGHNQPQHF,TGTGCCACCGCCGTCGACGGTCACAATCAGCCCCAGCATTTT
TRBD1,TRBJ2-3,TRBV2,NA,CASSEGGAGTGTQYF,TGTGCCAGCAGTGAAGGGGGGGCAGGGACAGGTACGCAGTATTTT
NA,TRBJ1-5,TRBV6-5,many,CASSYFKGTNQPQHF,TGTGCCAGCAGTTACTTTAAGGGTACTAATCAGCCCCAGCATTTT
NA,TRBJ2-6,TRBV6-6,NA,CASSYSSGANVLTF,TGTGCCAGCAGTTACTCTTCTGGGGCCAACGTCCTGACTTTC
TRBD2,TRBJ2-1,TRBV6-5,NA,CAGSSSGASCNEQFF,TGTGCCGGCAGTTCTAGCGGGGCCTCCTGCAATGAGCAGTTCTTC
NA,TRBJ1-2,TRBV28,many,CASSLGQIANYGYTF,TGTGCCAGCAGTTTAGGCCAAATAGCTAACTATGGCTACACCTTC
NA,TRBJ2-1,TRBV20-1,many,CSASEMARFNEQFF,TGCAGTGCTTCAGAGATGGCTAGATTCAATGAGCAGTTCTTC
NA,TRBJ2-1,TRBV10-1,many,CASSESMPGGEQFF,TGCGCCAGCAGTGAGTCTATGCCCGGGGGTGAGCAGTTCTTC
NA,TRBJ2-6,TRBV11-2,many,CASSPRGTGANVLTF,TGTGCCAGCAGCCCTAGAGGTACCGGGGCCAACGTCCTGACTTTC
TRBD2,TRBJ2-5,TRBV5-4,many,CASSLPGTSAETQYF,TGTGCCAGCAGCTTACCCGGGACTAGCGCGGAGACCCAGTACTTC
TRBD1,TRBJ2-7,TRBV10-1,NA,CASNSDRADEQYF,TGCGCCAGCAATTCCGACAGGGCAGACGAGCAGTACTTC
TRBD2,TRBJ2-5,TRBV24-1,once,CATSDPGLAGEKGTQYF,TGTGCCACCAGTGATCCGGGACTAGCGGGAGAGAAGGGGACCCAGTACTTC
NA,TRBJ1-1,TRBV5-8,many,CASSLDLIKGGRGAFF,TGTGCCAGCAGCTTGGACCTCATTAAAGGGGGGCGCGGAGCTTTCTTT
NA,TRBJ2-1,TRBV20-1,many,CSARSGSYNEQFF,TGCAGTGCTAGGTCCGGTTCCTACAATGAGCAGTTCTTC
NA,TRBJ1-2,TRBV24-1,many,CATSDSARGLLYGYTF,TGTGCCACCAGTGATTCCGCGAGGGGACTTCTCTATGGCTACACCTTC
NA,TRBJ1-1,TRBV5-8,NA,CASSSGQRGAFF,TGTGCCAGCAGCTCCGGACAGCGCGGGGCTTTCTTT
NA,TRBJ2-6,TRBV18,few,CASSLGNGANVLTF,TGTGCCAGCTCTCTGGGGAACGGGGCCAACGTCCTGACTTTC
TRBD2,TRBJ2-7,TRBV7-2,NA,CASSQLAGGSEQYF,TGTGCCAGCAGCCAACTAGCGGGAGGGAGCGAGCAGTACTTC
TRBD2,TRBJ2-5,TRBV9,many,CASSFAGAQETQYF,TGTGCCAGCAGCTTCGCGGGAGCCCAAGAGACCCAGTACTTC
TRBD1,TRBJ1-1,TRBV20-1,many,CSARDYRGTMNTEAFF,TGCAGTGCTAGAGATTACAGGGGAACAATGAACACTGAAGCTTTCTTT
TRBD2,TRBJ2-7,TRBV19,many,CASSIDPGLAASSYEQYF,TGTGCCAGTAGTATAGACCCGGGACTAGCGGCCTCCTCCTACGAGCAGTACTTC
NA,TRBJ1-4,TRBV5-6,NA,CASSHREVEERLFF,TGTGCCAGCAGCCACAGGGAGGTGGAGGAAAGACTGTTTTTT
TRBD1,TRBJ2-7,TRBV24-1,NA,CASSPGTGSPRPYEQYF,TGTGCCAGCAGTCCCGGGACAGGGTCTCCCCGTCCCTACGAGCAGTACTTC
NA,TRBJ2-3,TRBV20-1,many,CSARDLSTDTQYF,TGCAGTGCGAGGGACCTATCCACAGATACGCAGTATTTT
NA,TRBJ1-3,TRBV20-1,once,CSASPRGFPTIYF,TGCAGTGCTAGTCCCAGGGGTTTCCCCACCATATATTTT
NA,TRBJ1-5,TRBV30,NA,CAWSVGGAGNQPQHF,TGTGCCTGGAGTGTCGGGGGGGCGGGCAATCAGCCCCAGCATTTT
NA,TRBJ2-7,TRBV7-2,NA,CASSDGQRASYEQYF,TGTGCCAGCAGCGACGGACAGCGGGCCTCCTACGAGCAGTACTTC
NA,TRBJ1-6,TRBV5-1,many,CASSVGGVLNSPLHF,TGCGCCAGCAGCGTTGGGGGGGTTCTGAATTCACCCCTCCACTTT
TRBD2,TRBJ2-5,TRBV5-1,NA,CASQPGGQGETQYF,TGCGCCAGCCAACCGGGAGGACAAGGGGAGACCCAGTACTTC
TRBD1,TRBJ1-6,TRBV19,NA,CASRAGGHSYISPLHF,TGTGCCAGTAGGGCAGGGGGCCACTCCTATATTTCACCCCTCCACTTT
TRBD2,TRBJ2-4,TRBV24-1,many,CATSEATSGRNIQYF,TGTGCCACCAGTGAGGCGACTAGCGGGAGAAACATTCAGTACTTC
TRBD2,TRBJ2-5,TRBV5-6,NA,CASSPGGKSGETQYF,TGTGCCAGCAGCCCGGGGGGGAAATCCGGGGAGACCCAGTACTTC
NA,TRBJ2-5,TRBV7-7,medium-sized,CASSPQETQYF,TGTGCCAGCAGCCCCCAAGAGACCCAGTACTTC
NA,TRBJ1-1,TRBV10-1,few,CASSRSALDGGTTEAFF,TGTGCCAGCTCACGTTCCGCACTGGACGGGGGGACCACTGAAGCTTTCTTT
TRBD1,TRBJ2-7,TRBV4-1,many,CASSHGQGRISYEQYF,TGCGCCAGCAGCCATGGACAGGGGAGGATTTCCTACGAGCAGTACTTC
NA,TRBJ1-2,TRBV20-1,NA,CSASEGDSYGYTF,TGCAGTGCGTCGGAGGGCGATAGCTATGGCTACACCTTC
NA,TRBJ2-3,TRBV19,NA,CASSGGGGGQGTQYF,TGTGCCAGTAGTGGGGGGGGGGGGGGCCAAGGTACGCAGTATTTT
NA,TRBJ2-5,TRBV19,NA,CASSMGQSGETQYF,TGTGCCAGTAGTATGGGACAATCGGGAGAGACCCAGTACTTC
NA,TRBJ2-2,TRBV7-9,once,CASSPPLGPTGELFF,TGTGCCAGCAGCCCCCCTCTAGGGCCCACCGGGGAGCTGTTTTTT
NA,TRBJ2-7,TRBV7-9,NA,CASSSLRGRTLEQYF,TGCGCCAGCAGCTCCCTCCGGGGCAGGACTCTAGAGCAGTACTTC
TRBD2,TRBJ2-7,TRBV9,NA,CASSETSGTYEQYF,TGTGCCAGCAGCGAGACTAGCGGGACCTACGAGCAGTACTTC
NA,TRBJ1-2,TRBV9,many,CASSVVGPAGYGYTF,TGTGCCAGCAGCGTAGTAGGACCTGCTGGGTATGGCTACACCTTC
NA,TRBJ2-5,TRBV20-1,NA,CSAFPGRYQETQYF,TGCAGTGCCTTTCCCGGACGCTACCAAGAGACCCAGTACTTC
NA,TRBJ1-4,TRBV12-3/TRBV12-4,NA,CASSDSGVGEKLFF,TGTGCCAGCAGTGATTCGGGGGTTGGCGAAAAACTGTTTTTT
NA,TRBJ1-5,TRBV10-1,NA,CASSEGGNQPQHF,TGCGCCAGCAGTGAGGGGGGCAATCAGCCCCAGCATTTT
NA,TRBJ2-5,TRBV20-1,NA,CSARDRGTQYF,TGCAGTGCTAGAGACAGGGGGACCCAGTACTTC